This T cell receptor (beta chain) was profiled in a study of chemoradiotherapy in HPV16-positive cancers. TCRdb keeps only in-frame clones here, not all; method: immunoSEQ multiplex PCR. The data contain 30,000 to 40,000 clones, around four fifths of them singletons. The sample was blood, taken from a patient who underwent chemoradiotherapy. This clonotype was obtained from a human donor with HPV-associated anogenital cancer.

The DNA for the CDR3 is TGTGCCAGCAGCGCAGGGACAGGGTCCATGAACACTGAAGCTTTCTTT. Translated: CASSAGTGSMNTEAFF. The chain employs TRBV9 and TRBJ1-1, with 9 bases lining up with TRBD1. Losses at the gene ends were 3 bases for V and 0 bases for J; bases not matched to a gene: 6. There are 16 residues in the CDR3. The germline CDR1 and CDR2 sequences are SGDLS and YYNGEE.